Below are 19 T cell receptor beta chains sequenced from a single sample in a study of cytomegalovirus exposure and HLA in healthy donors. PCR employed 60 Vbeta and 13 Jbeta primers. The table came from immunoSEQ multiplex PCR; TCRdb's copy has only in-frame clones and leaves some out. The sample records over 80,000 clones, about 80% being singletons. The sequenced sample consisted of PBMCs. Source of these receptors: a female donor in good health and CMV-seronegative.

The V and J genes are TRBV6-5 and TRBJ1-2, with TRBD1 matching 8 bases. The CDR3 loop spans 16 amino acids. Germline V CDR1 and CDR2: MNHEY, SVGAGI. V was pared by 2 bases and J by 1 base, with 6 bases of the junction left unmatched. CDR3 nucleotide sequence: TGTGCCAGCAGTTACGTCAGAACAGGGGGTAACTATGGCTACACCTTC. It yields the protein CASSYVRTGGNYGYTF.

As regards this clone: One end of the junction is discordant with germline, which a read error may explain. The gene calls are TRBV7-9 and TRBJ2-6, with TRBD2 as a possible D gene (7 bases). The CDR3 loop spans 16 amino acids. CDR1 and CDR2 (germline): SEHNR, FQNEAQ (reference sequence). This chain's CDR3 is CSSSFGGGAGANVLTF. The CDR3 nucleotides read TGTTCCAGCAGCTTTGGGGGGGGCGCCGGGGCCAACGTCCTGACTTTC. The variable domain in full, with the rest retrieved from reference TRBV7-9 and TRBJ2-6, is DTGVSQNPRHKITKRGQNVTFRCDPISEHNRLYWYRQTLGQGPEFLTYFQNEAQLEKSRLLSDRFSAERPKGSFSTLEIQRTEQGDSAMYLCSSSFGGGAGANVLTFGAGSRLTVL.

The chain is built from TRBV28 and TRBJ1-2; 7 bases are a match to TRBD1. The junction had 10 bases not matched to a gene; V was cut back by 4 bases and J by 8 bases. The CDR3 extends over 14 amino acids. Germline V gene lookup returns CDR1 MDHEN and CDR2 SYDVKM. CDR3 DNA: TGTGCCAGCAGTTCACCGGGACAGAGGCGCGGCTACACCTTC. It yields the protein CASSSPGQRRGYTF.

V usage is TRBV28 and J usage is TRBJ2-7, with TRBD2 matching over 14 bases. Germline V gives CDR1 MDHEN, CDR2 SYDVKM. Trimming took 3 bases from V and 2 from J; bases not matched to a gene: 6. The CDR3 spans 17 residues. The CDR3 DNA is TGTGCCAGCAGTTTTGGGACTAGCGGGAGACGCACCTACGAGCAGTACTTC. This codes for CASSFGTSGRRTYEQYF. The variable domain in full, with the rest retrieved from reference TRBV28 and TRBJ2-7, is DVKVTQSSRYLVKRTGEKVFLECVQDMDHENMFWYRQDPGLGLRLIYFSYDVKMKEKGDIPEGYSVSREKKERFSLILESASTNQTSMYLCASSFGTSGRRTYEQYFGPGTRLTVT.

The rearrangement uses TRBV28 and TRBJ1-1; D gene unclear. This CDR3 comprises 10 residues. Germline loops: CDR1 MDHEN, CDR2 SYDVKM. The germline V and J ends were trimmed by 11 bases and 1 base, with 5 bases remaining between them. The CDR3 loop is CASGNTEAFF. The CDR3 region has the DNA TGTGCCTCGGGGAACACTGAAGCTTTCTTT.

CDR3 sequence: CASSPYHVAGGDTGELFF. CDR3 sequence (DNA): TGCGCCAGCAGCCCCTACCACGTAGCGGGAGGGGACACCGGGGAGCTGTTTTTT. The chain combines TRBV5-1 with TRBJ2-2; 11 nucleotides align to TRBD2. Germline V gene data show CDR1 as SGHRS and CDR2 as YFSETQ. CDR3 size: 18 residues. J lost 3 bases, V lost 4 bases, and 11 bases had no gene match.

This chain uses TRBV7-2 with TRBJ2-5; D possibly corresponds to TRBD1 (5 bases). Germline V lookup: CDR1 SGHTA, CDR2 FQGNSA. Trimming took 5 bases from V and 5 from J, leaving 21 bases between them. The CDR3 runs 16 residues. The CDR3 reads CASSPLQSGAIETQYF. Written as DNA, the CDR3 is TGTGCCAGCAGCCCCCTGCAGAGTGGGGCAATCGAGACCCAGTACTTC.

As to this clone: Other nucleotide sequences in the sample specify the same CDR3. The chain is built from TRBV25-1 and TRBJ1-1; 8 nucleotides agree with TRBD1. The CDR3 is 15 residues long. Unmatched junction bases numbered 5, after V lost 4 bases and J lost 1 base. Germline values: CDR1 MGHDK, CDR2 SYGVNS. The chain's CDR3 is CASSARTGSNTEAFF. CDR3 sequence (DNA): TGTGCCAGCAGTGCCCGGACAGGGTCGAACACTGAAGCTTTCTTT. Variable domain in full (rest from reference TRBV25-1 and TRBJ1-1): EADIYQTPRYLVIGTGKKITLECSQTMGHDKMYWYQQDPGMELHLIHYSYGVNSTEKGDLSSESTVSRIRTEHFPLTLESARPSHTSQYLCASSARTGSNTEAFFGQGTRLTVV.

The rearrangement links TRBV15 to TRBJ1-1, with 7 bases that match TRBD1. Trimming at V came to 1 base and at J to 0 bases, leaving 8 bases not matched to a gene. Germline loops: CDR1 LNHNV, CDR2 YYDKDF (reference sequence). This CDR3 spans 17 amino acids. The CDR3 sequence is CATSRVGPGQLNTEAFF. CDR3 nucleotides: TGTGCCACCAGCAGAGTGGGGCCGGGACAGTTGAACACTGAAGCTTTCTTT. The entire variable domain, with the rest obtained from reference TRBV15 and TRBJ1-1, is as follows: DAMVIQNPRYQVTQFGKPVTLSCSQTLNHNVMYWYQQKSSQAPKLLFHYYDKDFNNEADTPDNFQSRRPNTSFCFLDIRSPGLGDTAMYLCATSRVGPGQLNTEAFFGQGTRLTVV.

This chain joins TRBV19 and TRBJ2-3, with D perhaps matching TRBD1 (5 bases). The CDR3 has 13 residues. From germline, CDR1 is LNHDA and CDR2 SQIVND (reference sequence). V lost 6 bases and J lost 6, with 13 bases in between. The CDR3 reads CASSPLGADTQYF. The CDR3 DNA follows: TGTGCCAGTAGCCCGCTAGGGGCGGATACGCAGTATTTT. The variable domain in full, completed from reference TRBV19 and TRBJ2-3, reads DGGITQSPKYLFRKEGQNVTLSCEQNLNHDAMYWYRQDPGQGLRLIYYSQIVNDFQKGDIAEGYSVSREKKESFPLTVTSAQKNPTAFYLCASSPLGADTQYFGPGTRLTVL.

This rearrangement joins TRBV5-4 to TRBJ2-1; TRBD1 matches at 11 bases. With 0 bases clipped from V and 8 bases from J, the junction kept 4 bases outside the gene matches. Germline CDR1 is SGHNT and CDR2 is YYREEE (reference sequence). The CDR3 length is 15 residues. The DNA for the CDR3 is TGTGCCAGCAGCTTGGACCGGGACAGGGGGGATGAGCAGTTCTTC. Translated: CASSLDRDRGDEQFF.

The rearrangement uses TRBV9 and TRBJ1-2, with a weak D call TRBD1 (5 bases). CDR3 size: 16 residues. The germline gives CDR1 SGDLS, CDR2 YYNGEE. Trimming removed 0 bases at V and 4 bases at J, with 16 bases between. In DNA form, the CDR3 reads TGTGCCAGCAGCGTAGGAGTGGGGGGGTCCGGCTATGGCTACACCTTC. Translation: CASSVGVGGSGYGYTF.

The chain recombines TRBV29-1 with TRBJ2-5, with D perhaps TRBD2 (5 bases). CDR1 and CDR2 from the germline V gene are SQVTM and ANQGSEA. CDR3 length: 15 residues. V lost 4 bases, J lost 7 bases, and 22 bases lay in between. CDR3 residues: CSVAAPGTLKGTQYF. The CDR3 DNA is TGCAGCGTTGCCGCCCCGGGAACCCTCAAAGGGACCCAGTACTTC.

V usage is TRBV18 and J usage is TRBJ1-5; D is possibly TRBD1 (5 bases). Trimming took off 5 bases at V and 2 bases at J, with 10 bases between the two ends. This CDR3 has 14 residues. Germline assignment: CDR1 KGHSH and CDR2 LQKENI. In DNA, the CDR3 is TGTGCCAGCTCAACCTCGACAGGCAATCAGCCCCAGCATTTT. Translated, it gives CASSTSTGNQPQHF.

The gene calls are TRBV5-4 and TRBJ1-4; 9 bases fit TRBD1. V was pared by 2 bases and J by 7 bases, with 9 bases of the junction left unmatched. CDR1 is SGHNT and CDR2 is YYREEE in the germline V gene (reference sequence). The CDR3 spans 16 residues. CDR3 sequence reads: CASSFPGGQGVEKLFF. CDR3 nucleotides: TGTGCCAGCAGCTTCCCCGGGGGACAGGGAGTTGAAAAACTGTTTTTT.

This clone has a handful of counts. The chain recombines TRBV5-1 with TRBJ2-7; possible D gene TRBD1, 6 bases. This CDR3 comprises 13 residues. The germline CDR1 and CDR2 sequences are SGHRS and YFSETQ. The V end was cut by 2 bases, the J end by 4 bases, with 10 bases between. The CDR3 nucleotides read TGCGCCAGCAGCTTTAACAGGGAGTACGAGCAGTACTTC. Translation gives CASSFNREYEQYF.

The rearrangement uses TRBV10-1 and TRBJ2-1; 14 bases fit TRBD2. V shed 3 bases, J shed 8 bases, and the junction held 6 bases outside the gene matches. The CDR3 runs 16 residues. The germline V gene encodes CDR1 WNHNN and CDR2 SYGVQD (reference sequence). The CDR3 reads CASSDWTSGRSDEQFF. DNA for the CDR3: TGCGCCAGCAGTGATTGGACTAGCGGGAGGAGCGATGAGCAGTTCTTC.

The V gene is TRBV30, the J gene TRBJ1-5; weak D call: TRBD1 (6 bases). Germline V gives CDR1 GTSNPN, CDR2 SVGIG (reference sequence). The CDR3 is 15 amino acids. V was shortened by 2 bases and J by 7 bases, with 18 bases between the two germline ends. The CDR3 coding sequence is TGTGCCTGGAGTCGCGGTGGGGGCGCAGGGCAGCCCCAGCATTTT. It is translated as CAWSRGGGAGQPQHF.

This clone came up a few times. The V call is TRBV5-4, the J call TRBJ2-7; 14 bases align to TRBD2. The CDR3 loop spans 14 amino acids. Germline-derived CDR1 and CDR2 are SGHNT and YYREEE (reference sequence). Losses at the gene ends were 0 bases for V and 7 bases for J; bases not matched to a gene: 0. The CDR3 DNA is TGTGCCAGCAGCTTGGGACTAGCGGGAGGGGAGCAGTACTTC. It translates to CASSLGLAGGEQYF.